This T cell receptor beta chain was sequenced during a study of beta chain features in type 1 diabetes. Across the whole study: The examined sorted cells totaled approximately 110 million across samples. Findings and limits, study-wide: The study notes PCR might favor shorter templates equally in patients and controls.

This clone was seen more than once but under ten times. Its antigen is still unknown. The investigators reverse transcribed all of the isolated RNA, so they sequenced expressed TCRB transcripts. Each stem cell-like memory T cell sample yielded around 920,000 reads on average. The assay was immunoSEQ multiplex PCR, and TCRdb's table has in-frame clones only and misses some. The sample includes 70,000 to 90,000 clones, roughly 34% seen only once; the top ten take 0.45%. This TCR came from a woman under 30 in good health. The sequencing input was stem cell memory CD4+ T cells from blood.

The chain's CDR3 is CSVPLGGSYYNEQFF. The CDR3 coding sequence is TGCAGCGTTCCCCTGGGGGGGAGCTACTACAATGAGCAGTTCTTC. The rearrangement joins TRBV29-1 to TRBJ2-1; 7 bases line up with TRBD2. Germline assignment: CDR1 SQVTM and CDR2 ANQGSEA. V trimming: 5 bases; J trimming: 3 bases; junction bases outside the gene matches: 10. The CDR3 extends over 15 amino acids.